A selection of T cell receptor beta chains follows, all from one sample in a study of Graves' ophthalmopathy and Graves' hyperthyroidism. TCRdb reprocessed the multiplex PCR reads with MiXCR, giving one entry per CDR3 protein. This sample has 500,000 to 700,000 distinct CDR3 sequences; around a fifth occur once, and the top ten carry roughly 6.9%. Source material: peripheral blood. The receptor source for this set is a woman aged 18-29 years with stable Graves' hyperthyroidism. Some clones in this sample may be carry-over from other donors' samples. Both conserved end residues are part of each CDR3. A D gene is named only where the DNA matches it firmly. The size entry is marked missing in some rows and otherwise reads once, few, many or a size class.

clone_size	d_call	v_call	j_call	cdr3_nt	cdr3_aa
few	NA	TRBV30	TRBJ1-1	TGTGCCTGGGCGATTGGGGTTCAAAGGGGGGCTTTCTTT	CAWAIGVQRGAFF
many	NA	TRBV10-3	TRBJ1-2	TGTGCCATCAGTGAGGCCGACAGAGCTGGCTACACCTTC	CAISEADRAGYTF
NA	NA	TRBV11-1	TRBJ1-1	TGTGCCAGCAGCACCCTTGGGCCCGAAATGAACACTGAAGCTTTCTTT	CASSTLGPEMNTEAFF
many	TRBD2	TRBV7-9	TRBJ2-7	TGTGCCAGCAGCTTAGCGGGGCGGGAGAGTTACGAGCAGTACTTC	CASSLAGRESYEQYF
NA	TRBD1	TRBV18	TRBJ1-2	TGTGCCAGCTCACCGGGACAGCAGTCTGGCTACACCTTC	CASSPGQQSGYTF
NA	TRBD2	TRBV28	TRBJ2-7	TGTGCCAGCAGTACCCAGCGGGAGCTTTCCCACGAGCAGTACTTC	CASSTQRELSHEQYF
NA	TRBD1	TRBV5-4	TRBJ2-7	TGTGCCAGCAGCTTGGTGGGACAGGGGAACGGCGAGCAGTACTTC	CASSLVGQGNGEQYF
many	NA	TRBV20-1	TRBJ2-5	TGCAGTGCTAGGCTTGGACAGCCCTCGGGGTCCGTGCGCCAGTACTTC	CSARLGQPSGSVRQYF
few	TRBD2	TRBV7-3	TRBJ2-7	TGTGCCAGCAGCTTTTCAGCGGGGGGTGGCGAGCAGTACTTC	CASSFSAGGGEQYF
many	NA	TRBV19	TRBJ1-1	TGTGCCAGTAGTATAGCACCTTACACTGAAGCTTTCTTT	CASSIAPYTEAFF
NA	NA	TRBV30	TRBJ2-3	TGTGCCTGGAGGCATGGGAGCACAGATACGCAGTATTTT	CAWRHGSTDTQYF
NA	NA	TRBV20-1	TRBJ1-2	TGCAGTGCTAGTCACCTATTCTATGGCTACACCTTC	CSASHLFYGYTF
many	TRBD2	TRBV2	TRBJ2-6	TGTGCCAGCAGTGAAGCGCTAGGGACTAGCGGGGGGGCTGTGTTCGGGGCCAACGTCCTGACTTTC	CASSEALGTSGGAVFGANVLTF
many	NA	TRBV6-1	TRBJ1-2	TGTGCCAGCAGTGAAGCGGGTACAGACTATGGCTACACCTTC	CASSEAGTDYGYTF
many	TRBD1	TRBV20-1	TRBJ1-1	TGCAGTGCTAGAGCTTATGTCCAGGGGGCGCCGGTAAGAAGCATGAACACTGAAGCTTTCTTT	CSARAYVQGAPVRSMNTEAFF
many	TRBD1	TRBV6-2/TRBV6-3	TRBJ1-2	TGTGCCAGCAGTTACCCTCTACAGGGGGCATTGTTCTATGGCTACACCTTC	CASSYPLQGALFYGYTF
NA	NA	TRBV7-3	TRBJ2-7	TGTGCCAGCAGCTTAAACGCGGGGCAGTTCTACGAGCAGTACTTC	CASSLNAGQFYEQYF
many	NA	TRBV20-1	TRBJ1-3	TGCAGTGCTCCTTTGCAGGGGCTGAACACCATATATTTT	CSAPLQGLNTIYF
few	NA	TRBV3-1	TRBJ1-2	TGTGCCAGCAGCCAAGAAATGGACAGCGCTAGTGCTGGCTACACCTTC	CASSQEMDSASAGYTF
many	NA	TRBV28	TRBJ1-2	TGTGCCAGCAGGTGGATCTGGAACTATGGCTACACCTTC	CASRWIWNYGYTF
many	NA	TRBV5-1	TRBJ2-2	TGCGCCAGCAGCTTCTCCTACACCGGGGAGCTGTTTTTT	CASSFSYTGELFF
many	NA	TRBV11-2	TRBJ1-6	TGTGCCAGCAGCTTAGAATTCGGGAATACACCCCTCCACTTT	CASSLEFGNTPLHF
many	NA	TRBV2	TRBJ1-5	TGTGCCAGCGCCACAGGACGTAGCAATCAGCCCCAGCATTTT	CASATGRSNQPQHF
NA	TRBD1	TRBV12-5	TRBJ1-6	TGTGCTAGTGGTTTGATGGGACAGGCGAATTCACCCCTCCACTTT	CASGLMGQANSPLHF
NA	TRBD1	TRBV6-1	TRBJ2-7	TGTGCCAGCAGCCCAGGACAGGGCGCCCGGGGCGAGCAGTACTTC	CASSPGQGARGEQYF
many	NA	TRBV5-1	TRBJ1-5	TGCGCCAGCAGTGAGTGGGAAAATCAGCCCCAGCATTTT	CASSEWENQPQHF
NA	TRBD1	TRBV12-3/TRBV12-4	TRBJ2-7	TGTGCCAGCTCACCACCCCCGGGACAGGGTTTCAGCGAGCAGTACTTC	CASSPPPGQGFSEQYF
many	NA	TRBV7-3	TRBJ2-1	TGTGCCAGCAGCGACAACAGGGTTTTCACTAGGAATGAGCAGTTCTTC	CASSDNRVFTRNEQFF
NA	NA	TRBV9	TRBJ1-2	TGTGCCAGCAGCGTAGATTCCAAGGGACGGCTTAACTATGGCTACACCTTC	CASSVDSKGRLNYGYTF
many	TRBD1	TRBV2	TRBJ1-5	TGTGCCAGCAGGGAACAGGGGTATCAGCCCCAGCATTTT	CASREQGYQPQHF
many	NA	TRBV6-5	TRBJ1-2	TGTGCCAGCAGACCCCAATCTACAGGAATTCTTGGCTACACCTTC	CASRPQSTGILGYTF
NA	NA	TRBV12-3/TRBV12-4	TRBJ1-5	TGTGCCAGCAGTTTAGGCAGGGTCCCTCAGCCCCAGCATTTT	CASSLGRVPQPQHF
many	NA	TRBV5-5	TRBJ1-5	TGTGCCAGCAGCTTGCTTCCTACGGGCAATCAGCCCCAGCATTTT	CASSLLPTGNQPQHF
many	NA	TRBV12-5	TRBJ1-3	TGTGCTAGTGGTTTGGTACACGGCAGTATCTCTGGAAACACCATATATTTT	CASGLVHGSISGNTIYF
many	TRBD1	TRBV20-1	TRBJ2-7	TGCAGTGCTCCACAGGGGTCCGCAAGCGAGCAGTACTTC	CSAPQGSASEQYF
many	TRBD1	TRBV20-1	TRBJ2-7	TGCAGTGCTACCGGGACAGGGGGCTACGAGCAGTACTTC	CSATGTGGYEQYF
many	TRBD1	TRBV6-2/TRBV6-3	TRBJ1-5	TGTGCCAGCAGCTGGGGACAGGGTCGGAATCAGCCCCAGCATTTT	CASSWGQGRNQPQHF
many	NA	TRBV2	TRBJ1-1	TGTGCCAGCTCTACGAAAACGAACACTGAAGCTTTCTTT	CASSTKTNTEAFF
many	NA	TRBV6-1	TRBJ2-7	TGTGCCAGCAGTGGCGGGTCCTTACTCTACGAGCAGTACTTC	CASSGGSLLYEQYF
few	TRBD2	TRBV7-2	TRBJ2-5	TGTGCCTCGGGGGACTACCTGCAAGAGACCCAGTACTTC	CASGDYLQETQYF
NA	NA	TRBV5-4	TRBJ2-5	TGTGCCAGCAGCTTGGGGATTGACGGGAGCGAGACCCAGTACTTC	CASSLGIDGSETQYF
NA	TRBD1	TRBV20-1	TRBJ1-5	TGCAGTGCCCCACAGGGGGTTAACAATCAGCCCCAGCATTTT	CSAPQGVNNQPQHF
NA	NA	TRBV7-2	TRBJ1-1	TGTGCCAGCAGAGGCCCGGGTTTGAGCACTGAAGCTTTCTTT	CASRGPGLSTEAFF
NA	NA	TRBV28	TRBJ1-5	TGTGCCAGCAGTTTATTTCCGGGGACGGTCAATCAGCCCCAGCATTTT	CASSLFPGTVNQPQHF
once	TRBD2	TRBV7-1	TRBJ2-7	TGTGCCAGCAGTCTCCGCGGGACTAGCGGGAGGGCACAGGTTTTCGGGCCCTACGAGCAGTACTTC	CASSLRGTSGRAQVFGPYEQYF
few	NA	TRBV18	TRBJ2-7	TGTGCCAGCTCACCAAGGATGAACTACGAGCAGTACTTC	CASSPRMNYEQYF
few	TRBD1	TRBV9	TRBJ2-7	TGTGCCAGCAGCATCAACGCCGGGACAGGGTTGGAGGAGCAGTACTTC	CASSINAGTGLEEQYF
many	NA	TRBV12-3/TRBV12-4	TRBJ1-2	TGTGCCAGCAGTTCCAGCGCTGTACAAGTCTATGGCTACACCTTC	CASSSSAVQVYGYTF